These 21 T cell receptor beta chains came from one sample sequenced in a study of cytomegalovirus exposure and HLA in healthy donors (dated by TCRdb to the late 2010s). Library preparation employed the immunoSEQ multiplex PCR assay. The multiplex PCR relied on a mix of 60 forward primers for TCR Vbeta segments and 13 reverse primers for TCR Jbeta segments. Not all clones reach the TCRdb copy of this immuneACCESS table, which keeps in-frame sequences only. Checked studies attribute under half of the gap to unresolved V genes and leave the rest unexplained. For this sample the table gives over 65,000 clones, of which about 79% were detected only once. The ten top clones hold about 7% of the sample. The specimen sequenced was PBMCs. These receptors were obtained from a woman between 40 and 50 years old in good health and CMV-seronegative.

The chain couples TRBV6-5 to TRBJ1-2; 7 bases are a match to TRBD1. With V trimmed by 5 bases and J by 8 bases, 5 bases remained unmatched. There are 12 residues in the CDR3. Per germline, CDR1 MNHEY and CDR2 SVGAGI. Written as DNA, the CDR3 is TGTGCCAGCAGTAATACAGGGGTCGGCTACACCTTC. It yields the protein CASSNTGVGYTF.

The CDR3 is CAIRGTGEGSNQPQHF. The DNA of the CDR3 is TGTGCCATCAGAGGGACAGGGGAAGGAAGCAATCAGCCCCAGCATTTT. The chain is built from TRBV10-3 and TRBJ1-5; 10 bases match TRBD1. Germline V CDR1 and CDR2: ENHRY, SYGVKD. The V segment lost 6 bases and the J segment 1 base; nucleotides outside the gene matches: 6. The CDR3 is 16 residues long.

In this sample, this clone turned up once. J is TRBJ2-7 and V is TRBV5-1; weak D call: TRBD2 (5 bases). CDR1 and CDR2 (germline): SGHRS, YFSETQ. This CDR3 contains 15 residues. V was trimmed by 5 bases and J by 2 bases, leaving 17 bases between them. The CDR3 DNA is TGCGCCAGCAGAAACCCGGACGGGGTTGCCTACGAGCAGTACTTC. Its translation is CASRNPDGVAYEQYF.

The chain links TRBV6-1 to TRBJ1-2; no clear D gene. The CDR3 spans 12 residues. V dropped 1 base and J dropped 6 bases, with 6 bases sitting between them. Germline V gene lookup returns CDR1 MNHNS and CDR2 SASEGT. The CDR3 spells CASSEVGDGYTF. In DNA form, the CDR3 reads TGTGCCAGCAGTGAAGTCGGGGATGGCTACACCTTC.

The genes are TRBV18 and TRBJ1-1, with D possibly TRBD1 on 6 matching bases. The CDR3 runs 14 residues. Trimming cost V 0 bases and J 5 bases, with 10 bases left between them. Germline-derived CDR1 and CDR2 are KGHSH and LQKENI. CDR3 sequence reads: CASSPPGAWTEAFF. CDR3 DNA: TGTGCCAGCTCACCACCGGGGGCTTGGACTGAAGCTTTCTTT. The whole variable domain, remainder taken from reference TRBV18 and TRBJ1-1, is NAGVMQNPRHLVRRRGQEARLRCSPMKGHSHVYWYRQLPEEGLKFMVYLQKENIIDESGMPKERFSAEFPKEGPSILRIQQVVRGDSAAYFCASSPPGAWTEAFFGQGTRLTVV.

This sequence joins TRBV6-5 and TRBJ2-3, with 7 bases aligning to TRBD2. With V trimmed by 1 base and J by 8 bases, 3 bases remained unmatched. This CDR3 has 13 amino acids. Germline V gene lookup returns CDR1 MNHEY and CDR2 SVGAGI. CDR3 amino acids: CASSYLVAGTQYF. Here the CDR3 DNA reads TGTGCCAGCAGTTACTTGGTAGCGGGTACGCAGTATTTT.

The chain joins TRBV27 to TRBJ1-1; D may be TRBD1 (6 bases). The germline CDR1 and CDR2 sequences are MNHEY and SMNVEV (reference sequence). The CDR3 spans 16 residues. Trimming left V 5 bases short and J 5 bases short, with 21 bases between. The CDR3 bases are TGTGCCAGCAGTCCCAGCCTCCTACAGGGACGGACTGAAGCTTTCTTT. Protein sequence: CASSPSLLQGRTEAFF.

The chain carries TRBV7-9 and TRBJ1-1; 12 positions match TRBD1. The CDR3 is 14 residues long. Trimming removed 4 bases from V and 12 bases from J; junction bases left unmatched: 9. Germline V gives CDR1 SEHNR, CDR2 FQNEAQ (reference sequence). The CDR3 spells CASSYPGTGGSSFF. In nucleotides, the CDR3 is TGTGCCAGCAGCTACCCTGGGACAGGGGGCTCGTCTTTCTTT. Supplemented by reference TRBV7-9 and TRBJ1-1, the full variable domain reads DTGVSQNPRHKITKRGQNVTFRCDPISEHNRLYWYRQTLGQGPEFLTYFQNEAQLEKSRLLSDRFSAERPKGSFSTLEIQRTEQGDSAMYLCASSYPGTGGSSFFGQGTRLTVV.

The rearrangement links TRBV5-1 to TRBJ2-7; maybe TRBD2 (5 bases). Germline V gives CDR1 SGHRS, CDR2 YFSETQ. V was clipped by 4 bases and J by 4 bases, with 18 bases between them. The CDR3 is made up of 15 amino acids. CDR3 sequence (DNA): TGCGCCAGCAGCCTCAGTCGGGGAGTTGGGTACGAGCAGTACTTC. Its protein product is CASSLSRGVGYEQYF. The whole variable domain, remainder taken from reference TRBV5-1 and TRBJ2-7, is KAGVTQTPRYLIKTRGQQVTLSCSPISGHRSVSWYQQTPGQGLQFLFEYFSETQRNKGNFPGRFSGRQFSNSRSEMNVSTLELGDSALYLCASSLSRGVGYEQYFGPGTRLTVT.

This clone was counted a few times. J is TRBJ2-1 and V is TRBV9, with 9 nucleotides matching TRBD2. V trimming: 4 bases; J trimming: 7 bases; junction bases outside the gene matches: 12. CDR1 SGDLS and CDR2 YYNGEE come from the germline V gene. This CDR3 is built from 16 residues. The CDR3 reads CASSSRTSVTRNEQFF. The CDR3 DNA sequence: TGTGCCAGCAGCTCCCGGACTAGCGTCACCCGGAATGAGCAGTTCTTC.

V and J are TRBV5-4 and TRBJ1-2; 7 positions agree with TRBD1. The V segment lost 0 bases and the J segment 7 bases; nucleotides outside the gene matches: 12. CDR1 and CDR2 (germline): SGHNT, YYREEE (reference sequence). CDR3 length: 16 residues. CDR3: CASSLDPRETGRGYTF. The CDR3 DNA reads as TGTGCCAGCAGCTTGGACCCCCGCGAGACAGGGCGTGGCTACACCTTC.

This clone was seen a few times. The V call is TRBV6-1, the J call TRBJ1-4; D is uncertain. Germline V CDR1 and CDR2: MNHNS, SASEGT. Trimming removed 3 bases at V and 5 bases at J, with 10 bases between. The CDR3 runs 14 residues. CDR3 nucleotide sequence: TGTGCCAGCAGTGACTGGCCGTTGAATGAAAAACTGTTTTTT. It translates to CASSDWPLNEKLFF.

The V gene is TRBV10-3, the J gene TRBJ2-1, with 13 bases matching TRBD2. With V trimmed by 8 bases and J by 2 bases, 3 bases remained unmatched. Germline CDR1 and CDR2: ENHRY and SYGVKD. This CDR3 has 15 amino acids. Written as DNA, the CDR3 is TGTGCCATCGGCGGGACTAGCGGGACCTACAATGAGCAGTTCTTC. As protein: CAIGGTSGTYNEQFF.

In this sample, this clone turned up once. This chain links TRBV19 with TRBJ1-2, with D perhaps TRBD1 (5 bases). Germline V gene data show CDR1 as LNHDA and CDR2 as SQIVND (reference sequence). The CDR3 has 13 amino acids. V was trimmed by 6 bases and J by 6 bases, leaving 14 bases between them. The CDR3 region is CASSRDFVDGYTF. The CDR3 nucleotides are TGTGCCAGTAGCCGGGACTTCGTGGATGGCTACACCTTC.

This clone was found a few times. The rearrangement joins TRBV4-1 to TRBJ2-3, with D possibly being TRBD2 (6 bases). Germline V lookup: CDR1 MGHRA, CDR2 YSYEKL. The CDR3 extends over 18 amino acids. V was clipped by 3 bases and J by 6 bases, with 25 bases between them. CDR3 region: CASSHRSPGGRGSDTQYF. The DNA of the CDR3 is TGCGCCAGCAGCCACCGTAGCCCGGGTGGGCGGGGTAGTGATACGCAGTATTTT.

This clone appeared a few times. The V call is TRBV5-1, the J call TRBJ1-4, with D maybe TRBD1 (5 bases). Germline CDR1 is SGHRS and CDR2 is YFSETQ. The CDR3 has 13 residues. Trimming pared 7 bases from V and 4 bases from J, leaving 11 bases between. The CDR3 DNA reads as TGCGCCAGCCACGACAGCCTTAATGAAAAACTGTTTTTT. Protein sequence: CASHDSLNEKLFF.

CDR3 nucleotides: TGTGCCAGCAGCCGATCTCATAGCGGGGGTCACAATGAGCAGTTCTTC. It codes for CASSRSHSGGHNEQFF. This chain uses TRBV5-6 with TRBJ2-1; 9 nucleotides line up with TRBD2. Looked up from germline, CDR1 is SGHDT and CDR2 is YYEEEE. V gave up 4 bases and J gave up 5 bases; unmatched junction bases: 10. The CDR3 length is 16 residues.

V usage is TRBV14 and J usage is TRBJ2-2; TRBD2 agrees at 9 bases. The V and J ends lost 0 bases and 4 bases, in that order; junction bases with no gene match: 9. CDR3 length: 18 amino acids. CDR1 is SGHDN, CDR2 FVKESK, per germline. The CDR3 spells CASSQDWRAGGLTGELFF. For the CDR3, the DNA is TGTGCCAGCAGCCAAGATTGGCGAGCGGGGGGCCTCACCGGGGAGCTGTTTTTT.

The rearrangement joins TRBV6-5 to TRBJ1-5, with 8 bases that match TRBD1. The CDR3 contains 15 residues. The ends lost 6 bases at V and 0 bases at J; junction bases unmatched: 4. Germline values: CDR1 MNHEY, CDR2 SVGAGI. The CDR3 reads CASREGQVSNQPQHF. The CDR3 DNA reads TGTGCCAGCAGGGAGGGACAGGTTAGCAATCAGCCCCAGCATTTT.

The genes are TRBV7-9 and TRBJ2-7, with 9 nucleotides matching TRBD1. This CDR3 has 14 residues. With V trimmed by 5 bases and J by 3 bases, 5 bases remained unmatched. The germline V gene has CDR1 SEHNR and CDR2 FQNEAQ (reference sequence). The CDR3, as DNA: TGTGCCAGCAGCCACCCGGGACAGGGCTACGAGCAGTACTTC. It codes for CASSHPGQGYEQYF.

There are a few counts of this clone. In nucleotides, the CDR3 is TGTGCCAGCTCGGGGACAGTGGCTACCTACGAGCAGTACTTC. It is translated as CASSGTVATYEQYF. The chain employs TRBV18 and TRBJ2-7, with 7 nucleotides matching TRBD1. This CDR3 contains 14 residues. The trim removed 6 bases at V and 2 bases at J, leaving 7 bases unmatched. CDR1 and CDR2 (germline): KGHSH, LQKENI. Full variable domain (missing parts from reference TRBV18 and TRBJ2-7): NAGVMQNPRHLVRRRGQEARLRCSPMKGHSHVYWYRQLPEEGLKFMVYLQKENIIDESGMPKERFSAEFPKEGPSILRIQQVVRGDSAAYFCASSGTVATYEQYFGPGTRLTVT.